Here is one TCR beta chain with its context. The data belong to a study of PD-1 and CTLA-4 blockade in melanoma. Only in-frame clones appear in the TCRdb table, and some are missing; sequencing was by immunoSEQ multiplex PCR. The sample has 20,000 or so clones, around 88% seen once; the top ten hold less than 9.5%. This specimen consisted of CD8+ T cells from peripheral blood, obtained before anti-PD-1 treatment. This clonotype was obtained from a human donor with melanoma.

CDR3 sequence: CASSQGGELFF. The CDR3, as DNA: TGTGCCAGCAGCCAGGGCGGGGAGCTGTTTTTT. The gene calls are TRBV4-2 and TRBJ2-2; D ambiguous. The length of the CDR3 is 11 residues. Trimming took 3 bases from V and 7 from J, leaving 3 bases between them. Germline V gene lookup returns CDR1 LGHNA and CDR2 YNFKEQ.